This T cell receptor (beta chain) is drawn from a study of blood T cells in healthy people across ages. Study findings and constraints: PBMCs were not sorted, which prevented a conclusive comparison of naive versus antigen-experienced cells. Donor CMV status was unknown, possibly confounding expanded clonotype changes.

Per-sample PBMC isolation yielded at least 6 million cells. On this clonotype: Its antigen is undetermined.

The V segment lost 3 bases and the J segment 8 bases; nucleotides outside the gene matches: 6. This CDR3 is 14 amino acids long. The germline V gene encodes CDR1 LNHNV and CDR2 YYDKDF (reference sequence). A sample-barcoded 5' primer and a J-beta primer mix were used in a second PCR of about 6 to 12 cycles. TCRdb used MiXCR to reprocess the 5' RACE reads, holding one entry per CDR3 protein. The table includes 600,000 to 1,000,000 distinct CDR3 sequences, approximately 25% detected once. These data also formed part of another study, on T cells of mothers and their children.

The chain has TRBV15 and TRBJ2-1, with 8 bases aligning to TRBD2. The receptor's source is a boy between 5 and 17 years old in good health. The sample taken for sequencing was blood. CDR3 coding DNA: TGTGCCACCAGCAGTCGTCCCGGGGGGGATGAGCAGTTCTTC. Amino acid sequence: CATSSRPGGDEQFF.